These 30 T cell receptor beta chains originate from one sample sequenced in a study of T-cell memory formation after mild COVID-19. MiXCR, run by TCRdb on the 5' RACE reads, gives a single entry per CDR3 protein. This table holds hundreds of thousands of distinct CDR3 sequences, around 27% found once. The source material was PBMCs or a T cell subset sorted from them (not recorded which). The receptors shown here come from an adult woman who had mild COVID-19 (a few samples of this study predate the infection). Cell type and time point are not known.

The genes are TRBV20-1 and TRBJ2-3; 7 positions agree with TRBD2. The CDR3 runs 18 residues. J was trimmed by 2 bases and V by 2 bases; bases with no gene match: 16. From germline, CDR1 is DFQATT and CDR2 SNEGSKA (reference sequence). This CDR3 is CSARLTSLGGWYTDTQYF. CDR3 sequence (DNA): TGCAGTGCTAGATTGACTAGCCTCGGCGGCTGGTACACAGATACGCAGTATTTT.

This chain uses TRBV2 with TRBJ2-1; TRBD2 is a possible D gene (5 bases). The CDR3 spans 15 residues. CDR1 and CDR2 from the germline V gene are SNHLY and FYNNEI. With 6 bases removed from V and 0 bases from J, the gap between germline ends came to 12 bases. The CDR3 region is CASRRTGSSYNEQFF. CDR3 in DNA: TGTGCCAGCAGGCGGACGGGGAGCTCCTACAATGAGCAGTTCTTC.

This chain connects TRBV4-2 to TRBJ2-7, with 8 bases fitting TRBD1. This CDR3 contains 16 residues. Germline loops: CDR1 LGHNA, CDR2 YNFKEQ. V lost 4 bases, J lost 6 bases, and 14 bases stayed unmatched. CDR3 sequence: CASSPRLQGAPIEQYF. The CDR3 DNA reads TGTGCCAGCAGCCCCCGCCTCCAGGGGGCACCGATCGAGCAGTACTTC.

This chain uses TRBV3-1 with TRBJ2-2; D uncertain. Per the germline V gene, CDR1 is LGHDT and CDR2 is YNNKEL (reference sequence). V lost 0 bases and J 4 bases, leaving 6 bases between the germline ends. The CDR3 is 14 amino acids. In DNA, the CDR3 is TGTGCCAGCAGCCAAGATGTCCCCACCGGGGAGCTGTTTTTT. Translation gives CASSQDVPTGELFF. Drawing the rest from reference TRBV3-1 and TRBJ2-2, the complete variable domain is DTAVSQTPKYLVTQMGNDKSIKCEQNLGHDTMYWYKQDSKKFLKIMFSYNNKELIINETVPNRFSPKSPDKAHLNLHINSLELGDSAVYFCASSQDVPTGELFFGEGSRLTVL.

Ten or more counts support this clonotype. The genes are TRBV12-3 or TRBV12-4 and TRBJ2-1; 12 positions match TRBD2. This CDR3 contains 16 residues. Trimming removed 6 bases from V and 4 bases from J; junction bases left unmatched: 7. CDR3 protein: CASSDPLAGGYNEQFF. CDR3 in DNA: TGTGCCAGCAGCGACCCCCTAGCGGGGGGGTACAATGAGCAGTTCTTC.

This clonotype was detected only a few times. The chain is built from TRBV15 and TRBJ2-7; no definite D call. Germline lookup yields CDR1 LNHNV and CDR2 YYDKDF (reference sequence). With 0 bases removed from V and 6 bases from J, the gap between germline ends came to 15 bases. CDR3 length: 15 amino acids. This CDR3 reads CATSRDPAPTSEQYF. DNA of the CDR3: TGTGCCACCAGCAGAGACCCGGCACCGACGTCCGAGCAGTACTTC.

V is TRBV4-2 and J is TRBJ2-1, with TRBD2 matching 10 bases. The CDR3 is 16 amino acids. Germline V gene data show CDR1 as LGHNA and CDR2 as YNFKEQ. V shed 1 base and J 3 bases; nucleotides not matched to a gene: 3. This chain's CDR3 is CASSQGGTSVYNEQFF. CDR3 sequence (DNA): TGTGCCAGCAGCCAAGGGGGGACTAGCGTCTACAATGAGCAGTTCTTC.

This clonotype was observed a few times. J is TRBJ2-3 and V is TRBV24-1, with 7 bases fitting TRBD2. CDR1 and CDR2 (germline): KGHDR, SFDVKD. J lost 4 bases, V lost 3 bases, and 3 bases had no gene match. The CDR3 covers 14 residues. The CDR3, as DNA: TGTGCCACCAGTGATGGACTAGGGGCAGATACGCAGTATTTT. This codes for CATSDGLGADTQYF.

The CDR3, as DNA: TGTGCCAGCAGTCTGACGCCTCCGGGACCCGGCTTCAACACCATATATTTT. Translated: CASSLTPPGPGFNTIYF. V is TRBV12-3 or TRBV12-4 and J is TRBJ1-3, with D possibly matching TRBD1 (5 bases). The CDR3 consists of 17 residues. The V and J ends lost 5 bases and 7 bases respectively, with 24 bases between them.

The chain carries TRBV6-2 or TRBV6-3 and TRBJ2-7; 7 bases align to TRBD1. V was pared by 7 bases and J by 2 bases, with 17 bases of the junction left unmatched. In germline, CDR1 is MNHEY, CDR2 SVGEGT. This CDR3 has 17 amino acids. CDR3 sequence reads: CASNRFGMSDRTYEQYF. CDR3 nucleotides: TGTGCCAGCAACCGCTTCGGAATGTCGGACAGGACCTACGAGCAGTACTTC.

This clonotype was observed a single time. The V call is TRBV12-3 or TRBV12-4, the J call TRBJ2-4, with 7 bases aligning to TRBD2. CDR3 length: 15 residues. V lost 9 bases to trimming and J lost 4 bases; unmatched junction nucleotides: 12. The CDR3: CASGERGGRKNIQYF. CDR3 bases: TGTGCCAGTGGCGAAAGGGGAGGGAGAAAAAACATTCAGTACTTC.

The chain recombines TRBV10-3 with TRBJ1-2, with no clear D. The CDR3 loop spans 18 amino acids. Germline CDR1 and CDR2: ENHRY and SYGVKD. V dropped 0 bases and J dropped 1 base, with 18 bases sitting between them. The CDR3 here is CAISESTRMVNNNYGYTF. The CDR3 DNA follows: TGTGCCATCAGTGAGTCGACTCGAATGGTCAACAATAACTATGGCTACACCTTC.

Details on this clonotype: A read error may produce the germline difference seen at one junction end. This chain links TRBV5-1 with TRBJ1-2; D call uncertain. Germline V gene lookup returns CDR1 SGHRS and CDR2 YFSETQ. The CDR3 covers 14 residues. The DNA of the CDR3 is TGCGACAGCAGCTTGGCCGGCAGGACCGGCGGCTACACCTTC. Its protein product is CDSSLAGRTGGYTF.

The chain uses TRBV7-9 and TRBJ2-7, with D tentatively TRBD1 (5 bases). Germline CDR1 SEHNR, CDR2 FQNEAQ (reference sequence). Trimming left V 4 bases short and J 2 bases short, with 15 bases between. The CDR3 has 15 amino acids. The DNA for the CDR3 is TGTGCCAGCAGCTCTGGACACCTGAGCCCCTACGAGCAGTACTTC. It encodes CASSSGHLSPYEQYF.

The J gene is TRBJ2-1, the V gene TRBV10-3; possibly TRBD2 for D (6 bases). Looked up from germline, CDR1 is ENHRY and CDR2 is SYGVKD. This CDR3 contains 15 residues. With 6 bases removed from V and 4 bases from J, the gap between germline ends came to 16 bases. CDR3 residues: CAIREAGRGYNEQFF. The CDR3 bases are TGTGCCATCAGAGAGGCGGGGAGAGGGTACAATGAGCAGTTCTTC.

By sample share, this clonotype is medium-sized. The V and J genes are TRBV7-2 and TRBJ2-3; TRBD2 agrees at 7 bases. Germline V gene lookup returns CDR1 SGHTA and CDR2 FQGNSA. CDR3 size: 18 residues. V gave up 2 bases and J gave up 1 base; unmatched junction bases: 12. CDR3 bases: TGTGCCAGCAGCTTAACCTCTAGCGGTTCCCCGGGCACAGATACGCAGTATTTT. Protein: CASSLTSSGSPGTDTQYF.

In its sample, this clonotype was seen a few times. V is TRBV4-3 and J is TRBJ2-1; D gene uncertain. Trimming pared 0 bases from V and 5 bases from J, leaving 5 bases between. Germline V gene sequence: CDR1 LGHNA, CDR2 YSLEER. The CDR3 is made up of 13 amino acids. CDR3 nucleotides: TGCGCCAGCAGCCAAGACACGGACAATGAGCAGTTCTTC. Translation: CASSQDTDNEQFF.

This chain links TRBV9 with TRBJ2-2; 8 bases map to TRBD2. CDR3 length equals 16 residues. Germline V gene sequence: CDR1 SGDLS, CDR2 YYNGEE. V was pared by 4 bases and J by 4 bases, with 9 bases of the junction left unmatched. The CDR3 sequence: CASSPREGSFTGELFF. CDR3 in DNA: TGTGCCAGCAGCCCCCGGGAGGGGTCCTTCACCGGGGAGCTGTTTTTT.

The chain carries TRBV20-1 and TRBJ2-5; no clear D. Germline-derived CDR1 and CDR2 are DFQATT and SNEGSKA (reference sequence). This CDR3 region has 14 residues. The V end lost 4 bases, the J end lost 5 bases, and 17 bases lay between the germline ends. CDR3 loop: CSATHPGVEETQYF. The CDR3 DNA is TGCAGTGCTACACACCCTGGGGTGGAGGAGACCCAGTACTTC.

The rearrangement joins TRBV9 to TRBJ2-2, with D uncertain. Trimming pared 0 bases from V and 4 bases from J, leaving 7 bases between. The CDR3 spans 14 residues. Per the germline V gene, CDR1 is SGDLS and CDR2 is YYNGEE. The CDR3 nucleotides read TGTGCCAGCAGCGTAGTTAGTGGCACCGGGGAGCTGTTTTTT. Its translation: CASSVVSGTGELFF.

The chain links TRBV3-1 to TRBJ2-1; 11 bases align to TRBD2. CDR3 size: 17 residues. Trimming removed 4 bases from V and 6 bases from J; junction bases left unmatched: 11. Germline lookup yields CDR1 LGHDT and CDR2 YNNKEL (reference sequence). The DNA of the CDR3 is TGTGCCAGCAGCCTCCCTCCGACTAGCGGGGCGGGCAATGAGCAGTTCTTC. Amino acid sequence: CASSLPPTSGAGNEQFF.

This clonotype was picked up a small number of times. The V call is TRBV6-5, the J call TRBJ2-2; a weak D match, TRBD1 (5 bases). Deletions cut 2 bases from V and 5 bases from J, with 15 bases between. The CDR3 runs to 16 residues. Germline V CDR1 and CDR2: MNHEY, SVGAGI. The CDR3 loop reads CASSYGRGGRTGELFF. CDR3 DNA: TGTGCCAGCAGTTACGGTAGGGGCGGCAGGACCGGGGAGCTGTTTTTT.

This clonotype was detected only once. The CDR3 region has the DNA TGCAGTGCTAGGGGGATGAGTACTGAAGCTTTCTTT. It yields the protein CSARGMSTEAFF. V is TRBV20-1 and J is TRBJ1-1; D not resolved. This CDR3 spans 12 amino acids. Trimming pared 3 bases from V and 5 bases from J, leaving 10 bases between. CDR1 DFQATT and CDR2 SNEGSKA come from the germline V gene (reference sequence).

This clonotype was seen more than once but under ten times. The CDR3 loop reads CASSPVSLAGGGDTQYF. The CDR3 nucleotides are TGTGCCAGCAGCCCAGTTTCACTAGCGGGGGGTGGAGATACGCAGTATTTT. This chain links TRBV11-2 with TRBJ2-3, with TRBD2 matching 12 bases. Germline assignment: CDR1 SGHAT and CDR2 FQNNGV. CDR3 length: 17 amino acids. The ends lost 5 bases at V and 5 bases at J; junction bases unmatched: 11.

This clonotype was seen repeatedly, ten times or more. J is TRBJ2-7 and V is TRBV4-2; 9 positions agree with TRBD1. CDR3 length: 15 amino acids. With 1 base clipped from V and 6 bases from J, the junction kept 7 bases outside the gene matches. From germline, CDR1 is LGHNA and CDR2 YNFKEQ. This chain's CDR3 is CASSQGQGETPEQYF. For the CDR3, the DNA is TGTGCCAGCAGCCAAGGACAGGGGGAAACGCCCGAGCAGTACTTC.

The rearrangement links TRBV14 to TRBJ2-7, with a weak D call TRBD1 (5 bases). Germline V gene data show CDR1 as SGHDN and CDR2 as FVKESK. Trimming removed 5 bases from V and 12 bases from J, with 14 bases in between. The CDR3 contains 11 residues. This CDR3 is CASSFRQSLYF. The DNA of the CDR3 is TGTGCCAGCAGCTTCCGACAGAGCCTGTACTTC.

The rearrangement joins TRBV10-2 to TRBJ1-2; perhaps TRBD1 as D (5 bases). CDR3 length: 12 amino acids. Germline lookup yields CDR1 WSHSY and CDR2 SAAADI. The V gene lost 4 bases and the J gene lost 8 bases, with 11 bases spanning the gap. The CDR3 loop is CASSGGKGGYTF. CDR3 coding DNA: TGCGCCAGCAGTGGGGGGAAGGGCGGCTACACCTTC.

This sequence joins TRBV19 and TRBJ1-1; D gene uncertain. Trimming took off 6 bases at V and 3 bases at J, with 14 bases between the two ends. The CDR3 contains 14 residues. From germline, CDR1 is LNHDA and CDR2 SQIVND (reference sequence). The DNA for the CDR3 is TGTGCCAGTAGGATCGGGCGGTTGGACACTGAAGCTTTCTTT. It specifies CASRIGRLDTEAFF.

The chain has TRBV7-3 and TRBJ2-3; D is possibly TRBD1 (6 bases). The germline CDR1 and CDR2 sequences are SGHTA and FQGTGA. Trimming stripped 5 bases from V and 1 base from J, with 10 bases between. This CDR3 has 14 residues. The DNA of the CDR3 is TGTGCCAGCAGCCTGGGGGCCCGCACAGATACGCAGTATTTT. Protein sequence: CASSLGARTDTQYF.

The rearrangement links TRBV6-1 to TRBJ2-2, with 9 positions matching TRBD2. The CDR3 extends over 17 amino acids. V dropped 4 bases and J dropped 4; count of bases not matched to a gene: 10. From germline, CDR1 is MNHNS and CDR2 SASEGT. The CDR3 is CASSGGIAGAATGELFF. CDR3 nucleotides: TGTGCCAGCAGTGGAGGGATAGCGGGGGCGGCCACCGGGGAGCTGTTTTTT.